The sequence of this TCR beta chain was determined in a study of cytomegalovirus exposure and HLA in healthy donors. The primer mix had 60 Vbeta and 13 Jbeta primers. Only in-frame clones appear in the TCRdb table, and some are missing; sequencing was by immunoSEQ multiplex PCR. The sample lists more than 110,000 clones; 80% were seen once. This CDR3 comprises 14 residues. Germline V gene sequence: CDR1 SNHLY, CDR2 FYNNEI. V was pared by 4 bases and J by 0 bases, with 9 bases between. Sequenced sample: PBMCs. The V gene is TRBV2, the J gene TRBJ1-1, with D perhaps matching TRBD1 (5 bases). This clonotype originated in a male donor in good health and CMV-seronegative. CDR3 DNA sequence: TGTGCCAGCAGTGTCCAGGGAATGAACACTGAAGCTTTCTTT. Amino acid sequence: CASSVQGMNTEAFF.